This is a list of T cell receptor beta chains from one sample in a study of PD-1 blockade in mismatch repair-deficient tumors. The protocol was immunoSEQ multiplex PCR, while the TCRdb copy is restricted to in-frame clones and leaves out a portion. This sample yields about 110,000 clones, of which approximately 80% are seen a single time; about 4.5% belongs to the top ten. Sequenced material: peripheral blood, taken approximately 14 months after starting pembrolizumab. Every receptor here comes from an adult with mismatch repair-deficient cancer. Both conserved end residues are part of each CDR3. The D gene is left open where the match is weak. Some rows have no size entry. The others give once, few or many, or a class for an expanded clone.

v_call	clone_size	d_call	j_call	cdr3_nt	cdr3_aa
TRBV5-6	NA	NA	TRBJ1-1	TGTGCCAGCAGCTTGGGGAAGAACACTGAAGCTTTCTTT	CASSLGKNTEAFF
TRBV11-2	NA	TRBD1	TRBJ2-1	TGTGCCAGCAGCCGACAGGGGGGTTCCTACAATGAGCAGTTCTTC	CASSRQGGSYNEQFF
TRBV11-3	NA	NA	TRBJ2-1	TGTGCCAGCAGCTTAGGCAGGGCCTACAATGAGCAGTTCTTC	CASSLGRAYNEQFF
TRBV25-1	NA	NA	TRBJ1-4	TGTGCCAGCAGCCTCGACACCGCAACTAATGAAAAACTGTTTTTT	CASSLDTATNEKLFF
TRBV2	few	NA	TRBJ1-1	TGTGCCAGCAGGATTTTTGAAGACACTGAAGCTTTCTTT	CASRIFEDTEAFF
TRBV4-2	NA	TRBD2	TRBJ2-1	TGTGCCAGCAGCCCACGGACTAGCGGGATTGGATACAATGAGCAGTTCTTC	CASSPRTSGIGYNEQFF
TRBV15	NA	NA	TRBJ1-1	TGTGCCACCAGCATGGCAACGACTCAAGCTTTCTTT	CATSMATTQAFF
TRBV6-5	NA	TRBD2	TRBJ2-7	TGTGCCAGCAGTCCCCCGACTAGCCGAGCCTACGAGCAGTACTTC	CASSPPTSRAYEQYF
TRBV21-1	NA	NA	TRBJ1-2	TGTGCCAGCAGCAAAGCGGGGGACAGGGTACATGGCTACACCTTC	CASSKAGDRVHGYTF
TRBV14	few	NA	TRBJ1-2	TGTGCCAGCAGACCATCGGATCGGAGGGGCTACACCTTC	CASRPSDRRGYTF
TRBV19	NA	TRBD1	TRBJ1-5	TGTGCCAGTACCTCGACAGGGGGCAACAATCAGCCCCAGCATTTT	CASTSTGGNNQPQHF
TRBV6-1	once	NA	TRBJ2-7	TGTGCCAGCAGTGGAGTAGGAGTTCGGAGCCGGAACGAGCAGTACTTC	CASSGVGVRSRNEQYF
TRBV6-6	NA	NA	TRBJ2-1	TGTGCCAGCATCGAAAGGGGGAATGAGCAGTTCTTC	CASIERGNEQFF
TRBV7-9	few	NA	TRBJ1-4	TGTGCCAGCAGGGAGTCTAATGAAAAACTGTTTTTT	CASRESNEKLFF
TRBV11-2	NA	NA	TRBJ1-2	TGTGCCAGCAGTATTCGCCCCTCGGCGGGAAACTATGGCTACACCTTC	CASSIRPSAGNYGYTF
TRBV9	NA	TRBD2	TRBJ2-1	TGTGCCAGCAGCGGTAGCGGGAGAGGCGATTACAATGAGCAGTTCTTC	CASSGSGRGDYNEQFF
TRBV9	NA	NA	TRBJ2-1	TGTGCCAGCAGCGTAGAAGGGGGAGTGGTTCTGGATGAGCAGTTCTTC	CASSVEGGVVLDEQFF
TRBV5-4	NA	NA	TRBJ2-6	TGTGCCAGCAGCTTAAAAGGGGCCAACGTCCTGACTTTC	CASSLKGANVLTF
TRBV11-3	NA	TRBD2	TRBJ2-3	TGTGCCAGCAGGCCCGGGACTAGCGGCACAGATACGCAGTATTTT	CASRPGTSGTDTQYF
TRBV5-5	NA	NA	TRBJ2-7	TGTGCCAGCAGCTTTGAGTACGAGCAGTACTTC	CASSFEYEQYF
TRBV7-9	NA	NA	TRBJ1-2	TGTGCCAGCAGCTTGGTGGAGAGTGGCTACACCTTC	CASSLVESGYTF
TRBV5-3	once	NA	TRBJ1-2	TGTGCCAGCAGTTTCGGAGGGGGGAGCCACTATGGCTACACCTTC	CASSFGGGSHYGYTF
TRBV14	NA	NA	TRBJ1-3	TGTGCCAGCAGCCAAATAAGATGGGGCATTCCCTCTAGTCGCACCATATATTTT	CASSQIRWGIPSSRTIYF
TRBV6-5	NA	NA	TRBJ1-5	TGTGCCAGCAGCCCGGACACTAGCAATCAGCCCCAGCATTTT	CASSPDTSNQPQHF
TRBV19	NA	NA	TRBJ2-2	TGTGCCAGTAGTATAGATCCAACGTTCAGGAGGACCGAAACCGGGGAGCTGTTTTTT	CASSIDPTFRRTETGELFF
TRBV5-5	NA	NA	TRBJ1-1	TGTGCCAGCAGCTTGGGACACTTGAACACTGAAGCTTTCTTT	CASSLGHLNTEAFF
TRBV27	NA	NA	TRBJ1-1	TGTGCCAGCAGTCCGGCCGCGGGACGGCCCACTGAAGCTTTCTTT	CASSPAAGRPTEAFF
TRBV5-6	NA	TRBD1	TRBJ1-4	TGTGCCAGCAGCTTGTATAACACAGGGGCGGCTAATGAAAAACTGTTTTTT	CASSLYNTGAANEKLFF
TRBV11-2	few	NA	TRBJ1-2	TGTGCCAGCAGCTTAGATCATCTGGGGGGCTCGTTTTATGGCTACACCTTC	CASSLDHLGGSFYGYTF
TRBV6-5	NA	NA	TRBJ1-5	TGTGCCAGCAGTGAAAACGAAAATCAGCCCCAGCATTTT	CASSENENQPQHF
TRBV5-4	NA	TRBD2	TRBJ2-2	TGTGCCAGCACCAAAGCGGGAGGGCTGACCGGGGAGCTGTTTTTT	CASTKAGGLTGELFF
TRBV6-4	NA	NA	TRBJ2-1	TGTGCCAGCAGACGTGTAGCGGAAGCCAACAATGAGCAGTTCTTC	CASRRVAEANNEQFF
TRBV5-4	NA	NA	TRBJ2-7	TGTGCCAGCAGCTTGGAGGTCGGGTACGAGCAGTACTTC	CASSLEVGYEQYF
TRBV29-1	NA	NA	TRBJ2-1	TGCAGCGTCCGTTCGGTAGCGGAAGACAATGAGCAGTTCTTC	CSVRSVAEDNEQFF
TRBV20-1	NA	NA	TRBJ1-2	TGCAGTGCCAGATCAGCCTATGGCTACACCTTC	CSARSAYGYTF
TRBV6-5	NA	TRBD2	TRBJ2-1	TGTGCCAGCAGTTACAGGACTAGCGCCAATGAGCAGTTCTTC	CASSYRTSANEQFF
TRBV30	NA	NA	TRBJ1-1	TGTGCCTGGAGTGTATCTGGGATCGAAGCTTTCTTT	CAWSVSGIEAFF
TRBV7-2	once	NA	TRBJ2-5	TGTGCCAGCAGCTTAGGGATAGAGACCCAGTACTTC	CASSLGIETQYF
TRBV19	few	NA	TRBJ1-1	TGTGCCAGTAGTATGGGGGGCTTTGGGCGGGAAGCTTTCTTT	CASSMGGFGREAFF
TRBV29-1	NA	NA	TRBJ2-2	TGCAGCGTTGAAGCGAAGACGGTGGAACACCGGGGAGCTGTTTTT	CSVEAKTVEHRGAVF
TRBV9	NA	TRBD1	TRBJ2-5	TGTGCCAGCACCCCCCAACCGGGACAGGAAGAGACCCAGTACTTC	CASTPQPGQEETQYF
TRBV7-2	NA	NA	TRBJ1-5	TGTGCCAGCAGCTTACTAGAGGGCCAGCCCCAGCATTTT	CASSLLEGQPQHF
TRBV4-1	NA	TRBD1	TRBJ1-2	TGCGCCAGCAGCGACAGACCGGGACAGGGGGCATTCGGCTACACCTTC	CASSDRPGQGAFGYTF
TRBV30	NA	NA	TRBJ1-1	TGTGCCTGGAGTCCAGGGACTGGGAACGCTGAAGCTTTCTTT	CAWSPGTGNAEAFF
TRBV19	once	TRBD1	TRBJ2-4	TGTGCCAGTAGTACACCGGGACAGAAAAACATTCAGTACTTC	CASSTPGQKNIQYF
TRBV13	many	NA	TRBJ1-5	TGTGCCAGCAGCTTACAGGGAACTGATCAGCCCCAGCATTTT	CASSLQGTDQPQHF
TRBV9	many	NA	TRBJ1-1	TGTGCCAGCACCTCGCGGGCGGGTGAAGCTTTCTTT	CASTSRAGEAFF
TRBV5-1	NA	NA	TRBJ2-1	TGCGCCAGCAGCTTGTCCAGCAATGAGCAGTTCTTC	CASSLSSNEQFF
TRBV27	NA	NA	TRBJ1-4	TGTGCCAGCAGGGGGGGTGCTTTGGAAAAACTGTTTTTT	CASRGGALEKLFF
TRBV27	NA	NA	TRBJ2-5	TGTGCCAGCAGTTTTGGGGTATCGGGGGAGACCCAGTACTTC	CASSFGVSGETQYF